This T cell receptor beta chain was captured in a study of lymphopenia after photon versus proton radiotherapy. Study results and limitations: After lymphocyte nadir, photon-treated repertoires showed oligoclonal expansion, especially CD8+ Temra.

The data were produced by immunoSEQ multiplex PCR, yet TCRdb's version contains in-frame clones alone and is incomplete. Among 14,000 or so clones, roughly four fifths were seen once, and the ten largest hold 27%. This CDR3 spans 15 amino acids. Germline V gene data show CDR1 as SGHAT and CDR2 as FQNNGV. The V gene end was trimmed by 5 bases and the J gene end by 4 bases; junction bases not matched to a gene: 10. Concerning this clone itself: Its target is not known.

The input for sequencing was peripheral blood, taken from a patient treated with photon-based radiotherapy. V is TRBV11-2 and J is TRBJ1-2, with 7 bases identical to TRBD1. This TCR was recovered from a man aged 50-60 years with gastric cancer. As DNA, the CDR3 is TGTGCCAGCAGCATGACGGGACAGATTATCTATGGCTACACCTTC. It specifies CASSMTGQIIYGYTF. Full variable domain (outside the CDR3, taken from reference TRBV11-2 and TRBJ1-2): EAGVAQSPRYKIIEKRQSVAFWCNPISGHATLYWYQQILGQGPKLLIQFQNNGVVDDSQLPKDRFSAERLKGVDSTLKIQPAKLEDSAVYLCASSMTGQIIYGYTFGSGTRLTVV.